The 22 T cell receptor beta chains reported below all come from one sample, sequenced in a study of shared clonotypes between healthy human individuals. Some clones are missing from TCRdb's copy, which holds only in-frame ones; the method was immunoSEQ multiplex PCR. Here the sample spans roughly 720,000 clones, roughly 88% being singletons. The sequencing sample was made of memory CD8+ T cells from PBMCs. Documented subset: CD45RO+ cells pooled with CCR7-negative TemRA cells. The receptors were sampled from a man younger than 35 in good health. Some clones in this sample may be carry-over from other donors' samples.

About this clone: This specimen includes other DNA sequences encoding the same CDR3. The V gene is TRBV28, the J gene TRBJ2-7; D remains unclear. The germline CDR1 and CDR2 sequences are MDHEN and SYDVKM. V was shortened by 3 bases and J by 1 base, with 7 bases between the two germline ends. The CDR3 loop spans 13 amino acids. Here the CDR3 reads CASSFRQSYEQYF. The CDR3 region has the DNA TGTGCCAGCAGTTTTCGGCAGTCCTACGAGCAGTACTTC.

The rearrangement uses TRBV6-5 and TRBJ1-6; no clear D gene. The CDR3 runs 15 residues. Trimming pared 5 bases from V and 0 bases from J, leaving 8 bases between. Germline V gene lookup returns CDR1 MNHEY and CDR2 SVGAGI. The DNA of the CDR3 is TGTGCCAGCAGTACTTCAAGCTCCTATAATTCACCCCTCCACTTT. Protein: CASSTSSSYNSPLHF.

The chain combines TRBV2 with TRBJ2-5, with D perhaps being TRBD1 or TRBD2 (6 bases each). Trimming took 6 bases from V and 5 from J, leaving 19 bases between them. There are 15 residues in the CDR3. Germline CDR1 and CDR2: SNHLY and FYNNEI. The CDR3 region has the DNA TGTGCCAGCAGCTCCCGTGGGGGGCGCAGGGAGACCCAGTACTTC. Translating it yields CASSSRGGRRETQYF.

This clone was seen just once. This chain links TRBV28 with TRBJ2-5, with D maybe TRBD2 (5 bases). Germline V CDR1 and CDR2: MDHEN, SYDVKM. The CDR3 is 18 residues long. Between the trimmed V and J ends, which lost 7 bases and 4 bases, there was a span of 28 bases. The CDR3 bases are TGTGCCAGCACTCAGGCGGAGGCGTTCGGCATAGGGAGAGAGACCCAGTACTTC. The encoded protein is CASTQAEAFGIGRETQYF.

The chain is built from TRBV10-3 and TRBJ1-1; 7 bases map to TRBD1. The trim removed 2 bases at V and 2 bases at J, leaving 17 bases unmatched. Germline CDR1 reads ENHRY; CDR2 reads SYGVKD. The CDR3 sequence is 19 residues long. The CDR3 DNA sequence: TGTGCCATCAGTGAGGACAGGGCCTCCCTCCTCTCGTCCAACACTGAAGCTTTCTTT. Translation: CAISEDRASLLSSNTEAFF.

The chain carries TRBV27 and TRBJ2-7; 8 bases map to TRBD1. In germline, CDR1 is MNHEY, CDR2 SMNVEV (reference sequence). V was clipped by 0 bases and J by 3 bases; unmatched bases: 7. This CDR3 has 16 amino acids. The CDR3 sequence: CASSLSVGDRLYEQYF. As DNA, the CDR3 is TGTGCCAGCAGTTTATCGGTTGGGGACAGGCTCTACGAGCAGTACTTC.

CDR3 residues: CSVATWQGYEQYF. In nucleotides, the CDR3 is TGCAGCGTTGCAACTTGGCAGGGCTACGAGCAGTACTTC. The rearrangement uses TRBV29-1 and TRBJ2-7; D perhaps matches TRBD1 (5 bases). V was shortened by 4 bases and J by 3 bases, with 13 bases between the two germline ends. CDR1 is SQVTM and CDR2 is ANQGSEA in the germline V gene. CDR3 size: 13 residues.

The V call is TRBV27, the J call TRBJ1-5; D call uncertain. The CDR3 length is 13 residues. Between the trimmed V and J ends, which lost 6 bases and 3 bases, there was a span of 9 bases. Germline CDR1 and CDR2: MNHEY and SMNVEV (reference sequence). CDR3 amino acids: CASSRSVNQPQHF. The CDR3, as DNA: TGTGCCAGCAGCAGAAGCGTCAATCAGCCCCAGCATTTT.

The V and J genes are TRBV4-3 and TRBJ1-3, with D unclear. Trimming shortened V by 0 bases and J by 11 bases, and 17 bases separated the two germline ends. There are 15 residues in the CDR3. CDR1 is LGHNA, CDR2 YSLEER, per germline. The CDR3: CASSQDLVLKSSIYF. CDR3 in DNA: TGCGCCAGCAGCCAAGATCTCGTCCTAAAAAGCTCCATATATTTT.

The chain combines TRBV5-1 with TRBJ2-1; 8 bases match TRBD1. Germline CDR1 reads SGHRS; CDR2 reads YFSETQ. V trimming: 2 bases; J trimming: 7 bases; junction bases outside the gene matches: 5. The CDR3 totals 14 residues. CDR3 bases: TGCGCCAGCAGCTTACGGACAGGGAGGAATGAGCAGTTCTTC. This encodes CASSLRTGRNEQFF.

The chain employs TRBV28 and TRBJ2-1; no firm D call. The CDR3 loop spans 14 amino acids. Trimming shortened V by 1 base and J by 0 bases, and 4 bases separated the two germline ends. CDR1 is MDHEN and CDR2 is SYDVKM in the germline V gene. This CDR3 is CASSLFSSYNEQFF. CDR3 coding DNA: TGTGCCAGCAGTTTATTCAGCTCCTACAATGAGCAGTTCTTC.

The V call is TRBV28, the J call TRBJ1-5; possible D gene TRBD1, 5 bases. Trimming took 6 bases from V and 0 from J, leaving 15 bases between them. CDR3 length: 16 residues. Germline assignment: CDR1 MDHEN and CDR2 SYDVKM. This CDR3 reads CASSITGHLSNQPQHF. CDR3 coding DNA: TGTGCCAGCAGCATCACCGGACACCTTAGCAATCAGCCCCAGCATTTT.

The chain carries TRBV27 and TRBJ2-7, with 11 bases lining up with TRBD1. CDR1 and CDR2 (germline): MNHEY, SMNVEV (reference sequence). This CDR3 has 15 residues. V gave up 5 bases and J gave up 6 bases; unmatched junction bases: 9. The CDR3 region has the DNA TGTGCCAGCAGTCCGCGGGACAGGGGGGCCACCGAGCAGTACTTC. As protein: CASSPRDRGATEQYF.

This chain uses TRBV27 with TRBJ1-6, with TRBD1 matching 7 bases. Germline CDR1 reads MNHEY; CDR2 reads SMNVEV (reference sequence). With 5 bases clipped from V and 0 bases from J, the junction kept 10 bases outside the gene matches. This CDR3 has 18 residues. The CDR3 here is CASSLIPGQSSYNSPLHF. The CDR3 coding sequence is TGTGCCAGCAGTCTGATACCGGGACAGAGCTCCTATAATTCACCCCTCCACTTT.

The CDR3 reads CASSSGRGETQYF. The CDR3 DNA reads as TGTGCCAGCAGCTCCGGAAGGGGGGAGACCCAGTACTTC. This chain links TRBV7-9 with TRBJ2-5; D is possibly TRBD1 (6 bases). Trimming removed 4 bases from V and 5 bases from J, with 11 bases in between. The CDR3 is 13 residues long. Looked up from germline, CDR1 is SEHNR and CDR2 is FQNEAQ (reference sequence). The whole variable domain, filled in from reference TRBV7-9 and TRBJ2-5, reads DTGVSQNPRHKITKRGQNVTFRCDPISEHNRLYWYRQTLGQGPEFLTYFQNEAQLEKSRLLSDRFSAERPKGSFSTLEIQRTEQGDSAMYLCASSSGRGETQYFGPGTRLLVL.

The chain uses TRBV15 and TRBJ2-1; D might be TRBD2 (6 bases). Germline V gene data show CDR1 as LNHNV and CDR2 as YYDKDF (reference sequence). V gave up 2 bases and J gave up 5 bases, with 25 bases separating them. The CDR3 spans 19 residues. The CDR3 region is CATSRKPGFVLAPDNEQFF. The CDR3 nucleotides are TGTGCCACCAGCAGAAAACCGGGGTTCGTCCTAGCGCCTGACAATGAGCAGTTCTTC.

Comments on this clone: The same CDR3 can be traced to other DNA sequences in this sample. This chain links TRBV2 with TRBJ2-7; 11 bases are shared with TRBD2. CDR1 and CDR2 (germline): SNHLY, FYNNEI. V gave up 6 bases and J gave up 4 bases; unmatched junction bases: 5. The CDR3 runs to 14 residues. The CDR3 region has the DNA TGTGCCAGCAGCGGACTAGCGGGCACTTACGAGCAGTACTTC. Translation: CASSGLAGTYEQYF. Based on the CDR3 plus reference TRBV2 and TRBJ2-7, the full variable domain is EPEVTQTPSHQVTQMGQEVILRCVPISNHLYFYWYRQILGQKVEFLVSFYNNEISEKSEIFDDQFSVERPDGSNFTLKIRSTKLEDSAMYFCASSGLAGTYEQYFGPGTRLTVT.

This rearrangement joins TRBV6-5 to TRBJ2-2; 7 positions match TRBD1. This CDR3 has 15 amino acids. V gave up 2 bases and J gave up 5 bases; unmatched junction bases: 5. Germline CDR1 reads MNHEY; CDR2 reads SVGAGI. CDR3 region: CASSYGGRGTGELFF. In nucleotides, the CDR3 is TGTGCCAGCAGTTACGGAGGCAGGGGGACCGGGGAGCTGTTTTTT.

Regarding this clone: Other DNA sequences within the sample encode an identical CDR3. The V gene is TRBV9, the J gene TRBJ2-2; the match to TRBD2 covers 7 bases. J lost 4 bases, V lost 0 bases, and 3 bases had no gene match. Germline CDR1 SGDLS, CDR2 YYNGEE. The CDR3 is 15 amino acids. Written as DNA, the CDR3 is TGTGCCAGCAGCGTAGCGGGGGGATCCACCGGGGAGCTGTTTTTT. Amino acid sequence: CASSVAGGSTGELFF. The full variable domain, in which reference TRBV9 and TRBJ2-2 provide the parts outside the CDR3, is DSGVTQTPKHLITATGQRVTLRCSPRSGDLSVYWYQQSLDQGLQFLIQYYNGEERAKGNILERFSAQQFPDLHSELNLSSLELGDSALYFCASSVAGGSTGELFFGEGSRLTVL.

The rearrangement uses TRBV7-9 and TRBJ2-5; no clear D gene. The DNA end lines up better with TRBJ2-7; the J call may be wrong. The germline gives CDR1 SEHNR, CDR2 FQNEAQ (reference sequence). The CDR3 runs 12 residues. The chain's CDR3 is CASRALPHEQYF. In nucleotides, the CDR3 is TGTGCCAGCCGAGCCCTGCCCCACGAGCAGTACTTC.

The DNA for the CDR3 is TGTGCCAGCAGTTTAATACGGGGTTTTGAGCAGTTCTTC. This gives the protein CASSLIRGFEQFF. This sequence joins TRBV27 and TRBJ2-1; D might be TRBD2 (5 bases). Germline V gene lookup returns CDR1 MNHEY and CDR2 SMNVEV (reference sequence). CDR3 size: 13 residues. Trimming left V 2 bases short and J 9 bases short, with 11 bases between.

The chain couples TRBV19 to TRBJ2-5; D gene uncertain. Trimming took 5 bases from V and 0 from J, leaving 7 bases between them. The length of the CDR3 is 13 residues. CDR1 and CDR2 from the germline V gene are LNHDA and SQIVND (reference sequence). The CDR3 region is CASSARYQETQYF. CDR3 in DNA: TGTGCCAGTAGTGCTCGGTACCAAGAGACCCAGTACTTC.